This T cell receptor (beta chain) emerged from a study of shared clonotypes between healthy human individuals (TCRdb year 2020). About the full investigation: The cohort comprised a couple of women and a few men aged 18 to 49 years. Blood TCR repertoires of about five healthy adults were deeply sequenced to estimate repertoire size and the extent of clonotype sharing between individuals. For each donor, three plates each were used for CD4 naive and CD4 memory, two plates were used for CD8 naive, and one plate was used for CD8 memory. To increase sequencing depth and limit assay-specific biases, TCR repertoire library preparation and sequencing were carried out by different laboratories using diverse techniques. Each donor's leukapheresis produced roughly between about 0.8 and 10 billion PBMCs.

From its cysteine to its phenylalanine, the CDR3 spans 17 amino acids. Only the CDR3 part of the read is kept: 51 bases, read in frame from the first base. The germline V gene specifies SGHDT as CDR1 and YYEEEE as CDR2. Germline trimming: 1 base from V, 5 bases from J; junction bases outside gene matches: 14. CD8 naive samples consisted of CD45RO-negative cells that were positively selected for CCR7, yielding a CD45RA+CCR7+ population without TemRA cells. Donors were healthy HIV-negative adults with no recently reported acute infections or vaccinations. Every donor was a Caucasian adult residing in Nashville, Tennessee, USA. Blood was collected by leukapheresis, and PBMCs were isolated by Ficoll-Histopaque density gradient centrifugation and then cryopreserved in liquid nitrogen vapor phase. Analytical flow cytometry was used to check the purity and quantity of each magnetically sorted T cell population. Genomic DNA was isolated from every sorted fraction and measured by UV absorbance on a Nanodrop 2000c.

Using the deep immunoSEQ assay, TCR CDR3 regions were amplified from genomic DNA by multiplex PCR. Genomic DNA extracted from each cell subset was distributed evenly over all wells of several immunoSEQ 96-well plates, and each plate served as one replicate. For sorted subsets, around 200 ng genomic DNA, equal to 25,000 to 35,000 T cell genomes, was loaded into each replicate PCR. The purified libraries were quantified using a Qubit 3.0 fluorometer, sized with a Bioanalyzer 2100, and then quantified again using the KAPA Library Quantification kit. Each immunoSEQ 96-well plate was sequenced on its own single-read 150-cycle Illumina NextSeq 550 flow cell. The study's own analysis went as follows. Because only junctional sequences without quality scores were contained in the immunoSEQ output, filtering matching that applied to full-length reads could not be performed. Sequences were annotated with PyIR, a Python wrapper for IgBLAST v1.9, and V/J genes and CDR3 were assigned using IMGT germline references. Any read was removed if the V/J assignment was weak (E-value above 1e-6), the CDR3 was missing, or the read contained stop codons, out-of-frame junctions, or ambiguous translated residues. A V3J clonotype was defined by an identical inferred V gene, J gene, and CDR3 amino acid sequence. To compute the percentage overlap between repertoires, the number of shared unique clonotypes was divided by the size of the smaller repertoire. RTK rarefaction, the Chao1 estimator, and Recon v2.1 estimates of unobserved clonotypes were used to assess repertoire richness. Generation probabilities were computed with OLGA for all TCRbeta clonotypes obtained by the gDNA method from a handful of donors. The table comes from immuneACCESS by way of TCRdb, which keeps in-frame sequences with V and J called. Part of the clones is missing from these tables; in studies checked, under half for an unresolved V gene and the rest for unknown reasons. V and J calls plus clone size are reproduced from that table; the DNA served to infer D and trimming. The sample includes 550,000 to 650,000 clones, with approximately 96% observed a single time. The ten largest clones add up to 0.11% of the sample.

Study-wide conclusions, independent of this receptor: Because the study included a small number of donors, the genetic and exposure-history diversity represented was limited. Across several donors, roughly 5.4% of naive CD4, roughly 3.3% of naive CD8, 2.3% of memory CD4, and 0.4% to 0.45% of memory CD8 clonotypes were shared. Clonotypes shared by all four sorted-subset donors showed higher generation probabilities than non-shared clonotypes. Sampling was limited to blood, and TCR repertoires in tissue likely differ from TCR repertoires in blood. Pairwise subsampling indicated that sequencing depth was expected to affect the degree of clonotype sharing among donors. Estimated clonotype richness was generally larger for naive than for memory subsets. Rarefaction of sorted-subset datasets indicated incomplete sequencing despite the large sequencing depth.

With respect to this clone: Its antigen is unknown. Qualities for individual bases were not recorded, and no much larger clone is one base off.

Source material: naive CD8+ T cells sorted from blood. The cell subset or site label for this specimen denotes: CD45RA+CCR7+. The chain links TRBV5-6 with TRBJ2-5; a stretch of 7 junction bases matches TRBD1. The TCR was taken from a woman aged 25 to 39 in good health. CDR3 sequence: CASSLRLGTVGMETQYF. The sequence in DNA is TGTGCCAGCAGCTTGAGATTGGGGACAGTCGGGATGGAGACCCAGTACTTC.